Shown below are 18 T cell receptor beta chains from a single sample sequenced in a study of shared T cell receptors in the human thymus. Here immunoSEQ multiplex PCR was the method, and the copy in TCRdb shows in-frame clones only, minus some. The sample includes 500,000 to 850,000 clones, over 75% of them seen just once. This sample also appeared in a second study, on human thymus T cells.

Sample: thymocytes. The origin of the receptors is a boy in the first two years of life with a congenital heart defect.

The V call is TRBV28, the J call TRBJ2-7, with a tentative D call TRBD2 (6 bases). Germline lookup yields CDR1 MDHEN and CDR2 SYDVKM. Trimming cost V 3 bases and J 0 bases, with 18 bases left between them. This CDR3 has 17 residues. CDR3 DNA: TGTGCCAGCAGTTTCCCAAGGGGACTTTTGCCCTCCTACGAGCAGTACTTC. The encoded protein is CASSFPRGLLPSYEQYF.

This clone showed up just a few times. The chain has TRBV19 and TRBJ2-3; 7 nucleotides line up with TRBD1. The V segment lost 3 bases and the J segment 2 bases; nucleotides outside the gene matches: 5. Germline CDR1 and CDR2: LNHDA and SQIVND (reference sequence). The CDR3 sequence is 15 residues long. CDR3 in amino acids: CASSIGTDYTDTQYF. The CDR3 bases are TGTGCCAGTAGTATCGGGACAGATTACACAGATACGCAGTATTTT.

The rearrangement links TRBV11-2 to TRBJ2-7, with 13 nucleotides matching TRBD2. Germline assignment: CDR1 SGHAT and CDR2 FQNNGV. The length of the CDR3 is 19 residues. J lost 4 bases, V lost 0 bases, and 12 bases had no gene match. CDR3 coding DNA: TGTGCCAGCAGCTTAGAAGGGGTCAAGAGGACTAGCGGGAGTTACGAGCAGTACTTC. This sequence encodes CASSLEGVKRTSGSYEQYF. Filled out from reference TRBV11-2 and TRBJ2-7, the complete variable domain reads EAGVAQSPRYKIIEKRQSVAFWCNPISGHATLYWYQQILGQGPKLLIQFQNNGVVDDSQLPKDRFSAERLKGVDSTLKIQPAKLEDSAVYLCASSLEGVKRTSGSYEQYFGPGTRLTVT.

This clone showed up just once. V usage is TRBV7-2 and J usage is TRBJ2-2; TRBD1 might be the D (6 bases). The CDR3 has 17 residues. V was trimmed by 1 base and J by 6 bases, leaving 18 bases between them. Germline V CDR1 and CDR2: SGHTA, FQGNSA. CDR3 loop: CASSLDRALNQPGELFF. CDR3 in DNA: TGTGCCAGCAGCTTAGACAGGGCTCTAAATCAACCCGGGGAGCTGTTTTTT.

V usage is TRBV12-5 and J usage is TRBJ1-1, with D perhaps TRBD1 (6 bases). V lost 4 bases and J 6 bases, leaving 12 bases between the germline ends. This CDR3 region has 13 residues. The germline V gene has CDR1 LGHNT and CDR2 FRNRAP. The CDR3 spells CASGSGQSAEAFF. DNA for the CDR3: TGTGCTAGTGGTTCTGGACAGTCCGCTGAAGCTTTCTTT.

The chain joins TRBV6-1 to TRBJ2-7, with 8 bases identical to TRBD1. The V gene's germline CDR1 is MNHNS and CDR2 SASEGT. V was clipped by 11 bases and J by 4 bases; unmatched bases: 13. The CDR3 consists of 14 residues. The CDR3 bases are TGTGCCGCGGTACAGGGGGTAGGGGATTACGAGCAGTACTTC. Protein: CAAVQGVGDYEQYF.

V is TRBV6-1 and J is TRBJ1-1; 10 bases agree with TRBD1. V was pared by 2 bases and J by 5 bases, with 14 bases of the junction left unmatched. The CDR3 loop spans 18 amino acids. Germline values: CDR1 MNHNS, CDR2 SASEGT. CDR3 DNA sequence: TGTGCCAGCAGTGAATCTGGGACAGGGGAGCGATTAGAGACTGAAGCTTTCTTT. This codes for CASSESGTGERLETEAFF.

The CDR3 region has the DNA TGTGCCAGCAGCCCCAGAGCAGGGGACGACGAGCAGTACTTC. This translates into CASSPRAGDDEQYF. This chain uses TRBV9 with TRBJ2-5; possibly TRBD1 for D (6 bases). The DNA end is a closer match to TRBJ2-7, so the J assignment may be wrong. Germline loops: CDR1 SGDLS, CDR2 YYNGEE. The CDR3 consists of 14 residues.

The chain uses TRBV9 and TRBJ1-3; no definite D call. The CDR3 runs to 15 residues. Trimming pared 0 bases from V and 4 bases from J, leaving 11 bases between. CDR1 and CDR2 from the germline V gene are SGDLS and YYNGEE. The chain's CDR3 is CASSVEEGSGNTIYF. The CDR3 DNA reads TGTGCCAGCAGCGTAGAAGAGGGCTCGGGAAACACCATATATTTT.

This clone was counted between two and nine times. The rearrangement links TRBV6-1 to TRBJ1-2; the D gene is possibly TRBD1 (5 bases). Trimming cost V 3 bases and J 5 bases, with 13 bases left between them. Germline lookup yields CDR1 MNHNS and CDR2 SASEGT. The length of the CDR3 is 14 residues. CDR3 in DNA: TGTGCCAGCAGTGATAGGAGGGGAGCGTATGGCTACACCTTC. As protein: CASSDRRGAYGYTF.

The J gene is TRBJ2-7, the V gene TRBV28; TRBD1 is a possible D gene (6 bases). V lost 7 bases, J lost 5 bases, and 18 bases lay in between. CDR1 and CDR2 (germline): MDHEN, SYDVKM. The CDR3 extends over 14 amino acids. DNA for the CDR3: TGTGCCAGCAAGGATAGTAGGACAGACGACGAGCAGTACTTC. The encoded protein is CASKDSRTDDEQYF.

The chain has TRBV10-3 and TRBJ1-1, with D maybe TRBD1 (6 bases). There are 16 residues in the CDR3. Germline CDR1 and CDR2: ENHRY and SYGVKD. With 6 bases removed from V and 1 base from J, the gap between germline ends came to 18 bases. The CDR3 region has the DNA TGTGCCATCAGAGGGAACAGGGTGGGGACGAACACTGAAGCTTTCTTT. Its protein product is CAIRGNRVGTNTEAFF.

This chain uses TRBV19 with TRBJ1-5; D is uncertain. Per germline, CDR1 LNHDA and CDR2 SQIVND (reference sequence). This CDR3 is 18 amino acids long. Deletions cut 8 bases from V and 0 bases from J, with 23 bases between. The CDR3, as DNA: TGTGCCAGTTCACCTGAGGGCAGGCGCCTCCATAGCAATCAGCCCCAGCATTTT. It yields the protein CASSPEGRRLHSNQPQHF.

About this clone itself: Other DNA sequences in the sample encode the same CDR3. CDR3 amino acids: CASSVDGGSYNEQFF. The CDR3 DNA reads as TGTGCCAGCAGCGTAGATGGCGGCTCCTACAATGAGCAGTTCTTC. The J gene is TRBJ2-1, the V gene TRBV9; no reliable D call. V was trimmed by 0 bases and J by 0 bases, leaving 7 bases between them. The length of the CDR3 is 15 residues. CDR1 SGDLS and CDR2 YYNGEE come from the germline V gene.

This rearrangement joins TRBV28 to TRBJ1-2; 10 bases line up with TRBD1. This CDR3 is 16 amino acids long. From germline, CDR1 is MDHEN and CDR2 SYDVKM. With 4 bases clipped from V and 7 bases from J, the junction kept 12 bases outside the gene matches. CDR3 coding DNA: TGTGCCAGCAGTTCAGCGCATGACAGGGGGCCTAGTGGCTACACCTTC. It is translated as CASSSAHDRGPSGYTF.

The chain carries TRBV28 and TRBJ2-5; D is perhaps TRBD1 (5 bases). CDR3 length: 14 amino acids. V was trimmed by 5 bases and J by 4 bases, leaving 14 bases between them. Germline loops: CDR1 MDHEN, CDR2 SYDVKM. The CDR3 is CASSPRTNSETQYF. As DNA, the CDR3 is TGTGCCAGCAGTCCCCGGACAAATTCAGAGACCCAGTACTTC.

The chain links TRBV5-1 to TRBJ2-7; D is unclear. Germline lookup yields CDR1 SGHRS and CDR2 YFSETQ. The V and J ends lost 3 bases and 3 bases respectively, with 16 bases between them. This CDR3 spans 15 amino acids. The CDR3, as DNA: TGCGCCAGCAGCTCTGCACCTGACTCCAACTACGAGCAGTACTTC. Residues: CASSSAPDSNYEQYF. The full variable domain, in which reference TRBV5-1 and TRBJ2-7 provide the parts outside the CDR3, is KAGVTQTPRYLIKTRGQQVTLSCSPISGHRSVSWYQQTPGQGLQFLFEYFSETQRNKGNFPGRFSGRQFSNSRSEMNVSTLELGDSALYLCASSSAPDSNYEQYFGPGTRLTVT.

The rearrangement links TRBV11-2 to TRBJ2-2; D is unclear. The ends were cut back, 0 bases at V and 0 bases at J, with 5 bases in the middle. CDR1 and CDR2 from the germline V gene are SGHAT and FQNNGV. This CDR3 is built from 15 residues. The CDR3 coding sequence is TGTGCCAGCAGCTTAGAGCGGCCGAACACCGGGGAGCTGTTTTTT. Amino acid sequence: CASSLERPNTGELFF. The full variable domain, in which reference TRBV11-2 and TRBJ2-2 provide the parts outside the CDR3, is EAGVAQSPRYKIIEKRQSVAFWCNPISGHATLYWYQQILGQGPKLLIQFQNNGVVDDSQLPKDRFSAERLKGVDSTLKIQPAKLEDSAVYLCASSLERPNTGELFFGEGSRLTVL.